This entry concerns a single T cell receptor beta chain. This sample was taken from a study of shared clonotypes between healthy human individuals. Study in general: Three CD4 naive, three CD4 memory, two CD8 naive and one CD8 memory plate were used per donor.

Libraries were prepared by immunoSEQ multiplex PCR; TCRdb keeps only in-frame clonotypes and omits some of them. The data show roughly 2 million clones, approximately 94% seen once. Germline-derived CDR1 and CDR2 are WNHNN and SYGVQD (reference sequence). The CDR3 spans 15 residues. Deletions cut 4 bases from V and 4 bases from J, with 16 bases between. The sample consisted of naive CD4+ T cells sorted from blood. Subset given: CD45RA+ positively selected. The chain has TRBV10-1 and TRBJ1-2; D gene uncertain. The source of this sequence is a man aged 18 to 35 in good health. The CDR3 nucleotides read TGCGCCAGCAGTGTAGGTCGGCAGATAACCTATGGCTACACCTTC. Translation: CASSVGRQITYGYTF.